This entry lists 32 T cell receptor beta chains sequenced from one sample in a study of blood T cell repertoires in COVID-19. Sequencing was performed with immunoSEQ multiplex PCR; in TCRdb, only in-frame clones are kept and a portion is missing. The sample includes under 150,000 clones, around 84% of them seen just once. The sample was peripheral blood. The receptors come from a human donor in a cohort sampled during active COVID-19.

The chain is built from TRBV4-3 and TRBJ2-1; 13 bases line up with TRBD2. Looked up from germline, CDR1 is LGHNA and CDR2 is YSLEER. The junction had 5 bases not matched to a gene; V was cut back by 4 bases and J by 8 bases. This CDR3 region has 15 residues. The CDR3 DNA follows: TGCGCCAGCAGCCCACTAGCGGGGGGGCCTCATGAGCAGTTCTTC. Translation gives CASSPLAGGPHEQFF.

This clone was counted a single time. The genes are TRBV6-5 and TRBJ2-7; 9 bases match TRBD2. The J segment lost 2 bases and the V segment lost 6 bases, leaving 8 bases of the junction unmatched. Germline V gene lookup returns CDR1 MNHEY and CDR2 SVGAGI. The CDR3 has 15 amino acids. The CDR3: CASRTLAGSTYEQYF. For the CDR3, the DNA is TGTGCCAGCAGGACACTAGCGGGCAGTACCTACGAGCAGTACTTC.

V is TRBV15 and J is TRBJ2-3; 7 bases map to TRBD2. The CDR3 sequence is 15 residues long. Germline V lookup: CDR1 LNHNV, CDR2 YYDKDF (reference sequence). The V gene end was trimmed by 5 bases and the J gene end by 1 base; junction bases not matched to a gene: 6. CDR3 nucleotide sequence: TGTGCCACCAGCCCGACTAGCCTACGCACAGATACGCAGTATTTT. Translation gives CATSPTSLRTDTQYF. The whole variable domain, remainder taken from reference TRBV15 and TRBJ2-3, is DAMVIQNPRYQVTQFGKPVTLSCSQTLNHNVMYWYQQKSSQAPKLLFHYYDKDFNNEADTPDNFQSRRPNTSFCFLDIRSPGLGDTAMYLCATSPTSLRTDTQYFGPGTRLTVL.

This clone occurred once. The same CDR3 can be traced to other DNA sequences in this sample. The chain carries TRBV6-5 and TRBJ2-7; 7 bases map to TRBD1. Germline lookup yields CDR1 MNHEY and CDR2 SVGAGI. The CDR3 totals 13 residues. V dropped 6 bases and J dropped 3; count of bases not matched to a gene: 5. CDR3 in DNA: TGTGCCAGCAGCCCGGGACAGCACTACGAGCAGTACTTC. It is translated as CASSPGQHYEQYF.

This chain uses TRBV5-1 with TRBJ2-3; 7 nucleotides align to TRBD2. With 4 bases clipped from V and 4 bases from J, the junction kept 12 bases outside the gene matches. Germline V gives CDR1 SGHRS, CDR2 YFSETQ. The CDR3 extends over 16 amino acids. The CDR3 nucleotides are TGCGCCAGCAGCGCCACAACCGGGGGGTTGGCAGATACGCAGTATTTT. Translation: CASSATTGGLADTQYF.

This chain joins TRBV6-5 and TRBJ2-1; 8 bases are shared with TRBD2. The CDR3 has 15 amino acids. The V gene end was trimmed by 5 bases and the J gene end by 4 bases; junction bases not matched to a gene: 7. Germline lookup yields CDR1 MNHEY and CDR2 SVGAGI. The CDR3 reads CASSPMGLVYNEQFF. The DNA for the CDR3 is TGTGCCAGCAGTCCTATGGGACTAGTTTACAATGAGCAGTTCTTC.

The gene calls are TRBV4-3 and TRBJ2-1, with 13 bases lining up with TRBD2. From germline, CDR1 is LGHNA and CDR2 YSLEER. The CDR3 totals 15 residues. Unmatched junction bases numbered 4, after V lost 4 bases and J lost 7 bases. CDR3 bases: TGCGCCAGCAGCCTCAGGACTAGCGGGGGAAATGAGCAGTTCTTC. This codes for CASSLRTSGGNEQFF.

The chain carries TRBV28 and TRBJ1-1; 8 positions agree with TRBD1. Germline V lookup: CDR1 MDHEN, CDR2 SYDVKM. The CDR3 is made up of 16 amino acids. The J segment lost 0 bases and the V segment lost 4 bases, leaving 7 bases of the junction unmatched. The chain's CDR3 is CASSSTGGGVNTEAFF. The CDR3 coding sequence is TGTGCCAGCAGTTCCACAGGGGGTGGGGTGAACACTGAAGCTTTCTTT.

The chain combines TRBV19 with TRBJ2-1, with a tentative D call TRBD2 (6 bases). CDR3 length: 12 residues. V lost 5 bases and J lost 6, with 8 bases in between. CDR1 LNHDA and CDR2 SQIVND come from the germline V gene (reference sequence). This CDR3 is CASSSGGNEQFF. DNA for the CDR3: TGTGCCAGTAGTTCCGGGGGCAATGAGCAGTTCTTC.

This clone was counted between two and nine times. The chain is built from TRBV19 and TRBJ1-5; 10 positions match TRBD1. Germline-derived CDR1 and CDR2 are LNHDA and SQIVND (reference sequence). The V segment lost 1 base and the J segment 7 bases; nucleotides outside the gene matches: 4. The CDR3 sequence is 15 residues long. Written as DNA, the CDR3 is TGTGCCAGTAGTATAGGGACAGGGGGGTTCCAGCCCCAGCATTTT. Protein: CASSIGTGGFQPQHF. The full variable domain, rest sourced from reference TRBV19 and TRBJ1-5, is DGGITQSPKYLFRKEGQNVTLSCEQNLNHDAMYWYRQDPGQGLRLIYYSQIVNDFQKGDIAEGYSVSREKKESFPLTVTSAQKNPTAFYLCASSIGTGGFQPQHFGDGTRLSIL.

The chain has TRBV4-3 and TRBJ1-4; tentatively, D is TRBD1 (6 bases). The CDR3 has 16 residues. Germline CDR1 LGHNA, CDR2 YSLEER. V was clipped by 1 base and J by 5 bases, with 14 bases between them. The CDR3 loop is CASSQVRGQANEKLFF. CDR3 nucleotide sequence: TGCGCCAGCAGCCAAGTTCGGGGACAAGCGAATGAAAAACTGTTTTTT.

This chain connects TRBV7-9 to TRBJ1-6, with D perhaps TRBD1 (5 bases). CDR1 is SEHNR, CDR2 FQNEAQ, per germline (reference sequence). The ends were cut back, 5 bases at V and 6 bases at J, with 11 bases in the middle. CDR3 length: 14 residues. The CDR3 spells CASSPFGANSPLHF. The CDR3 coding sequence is TGTGCCAGCAGCCCCTTTGGGGCTAATTCACCCCTCCACTTT.

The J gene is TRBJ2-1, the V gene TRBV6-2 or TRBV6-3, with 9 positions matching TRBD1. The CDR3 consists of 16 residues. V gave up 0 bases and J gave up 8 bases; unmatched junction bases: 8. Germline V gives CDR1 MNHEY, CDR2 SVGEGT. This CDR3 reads CASSYSGTGIGYEQFF. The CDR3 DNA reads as TGTGCCAGCAGTTACTCGGGGACAGGGATTGGGTATGAGCAGTTCTTC.

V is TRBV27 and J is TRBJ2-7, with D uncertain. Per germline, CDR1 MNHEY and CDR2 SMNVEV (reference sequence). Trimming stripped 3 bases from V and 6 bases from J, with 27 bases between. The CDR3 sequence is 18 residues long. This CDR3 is CASSFSTPTSPIRGEQYF. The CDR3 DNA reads TGTGCCAGCAGTTTCAGTACCCCGACGAGCCCTATCAGAGGCGAGCAGTACTTC.

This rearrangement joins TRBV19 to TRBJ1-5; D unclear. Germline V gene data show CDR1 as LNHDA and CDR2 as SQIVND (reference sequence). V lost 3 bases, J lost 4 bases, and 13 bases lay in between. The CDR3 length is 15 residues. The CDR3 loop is CASSIQDGRNQPQHF. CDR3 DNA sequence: TGTGCCAGTAGTATCCAAGACGGGAGGAATCAGCCCCAGCATTTT.

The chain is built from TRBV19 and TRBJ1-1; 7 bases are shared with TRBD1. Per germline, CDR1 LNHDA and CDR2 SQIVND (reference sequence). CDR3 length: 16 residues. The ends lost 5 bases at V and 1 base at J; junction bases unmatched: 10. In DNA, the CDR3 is TGTGCCAGTAGTCGCAAGGAGGGACAGCAGAACACTGAAGCTTTCTTT. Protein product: CASSRKEGQQNTEAFF.

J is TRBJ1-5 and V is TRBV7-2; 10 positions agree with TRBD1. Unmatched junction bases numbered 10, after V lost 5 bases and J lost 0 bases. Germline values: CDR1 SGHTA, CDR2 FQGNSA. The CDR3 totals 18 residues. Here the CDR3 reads CASSPPGTGVGSNQPQHF. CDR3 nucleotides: TGTGCCAGCAGCCCCCCTGGGACAGGGGTTGGTAGCAATCAGCCCCAGCATTTT.

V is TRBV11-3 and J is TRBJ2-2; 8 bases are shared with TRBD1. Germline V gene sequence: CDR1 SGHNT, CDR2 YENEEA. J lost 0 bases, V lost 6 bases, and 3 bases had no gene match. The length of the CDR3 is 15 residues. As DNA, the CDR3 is TGTGCCAGCAGTTTGACAGGGGCGAACACCGGGGAGCTGTTTTTT. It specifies CASSLTGANTGELFF.

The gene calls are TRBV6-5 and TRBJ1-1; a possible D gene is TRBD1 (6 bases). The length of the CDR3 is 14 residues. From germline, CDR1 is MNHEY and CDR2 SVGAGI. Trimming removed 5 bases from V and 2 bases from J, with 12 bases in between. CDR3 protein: CASSQDSPNTEAFF. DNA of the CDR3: TGTGCCAGCAGTCAGGACAGCCCAAACACTGAAGCTTTCTTT.

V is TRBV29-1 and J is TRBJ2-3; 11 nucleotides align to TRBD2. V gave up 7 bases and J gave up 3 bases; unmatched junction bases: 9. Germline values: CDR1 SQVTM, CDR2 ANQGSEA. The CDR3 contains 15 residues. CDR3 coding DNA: TGCAGCGCCACGAAGACTAGCGGGGCGACAGATACGCAGTATTTT. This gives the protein CSATKTSGATDTQYF.

The DNA for the CDR3 is TGTGCCAGCAGCGCTGCAGCAGGGGGCGGCAGCTCTGGAAACACCATATATTTT. Its protein is CASSAAAGGGSSGNTIYF. This chain joins TRBV9 and TRBJ1-3; 8 nucleotides agree with TRBD1. The J segment lost 0 bases and the V segment lost 3 bases, leaving 11 bases of the junction unmatched. The CDR3 runs 18 residues. Looked up from germline, CDR1 is SGDLS and CDR2 is YYNGEE.

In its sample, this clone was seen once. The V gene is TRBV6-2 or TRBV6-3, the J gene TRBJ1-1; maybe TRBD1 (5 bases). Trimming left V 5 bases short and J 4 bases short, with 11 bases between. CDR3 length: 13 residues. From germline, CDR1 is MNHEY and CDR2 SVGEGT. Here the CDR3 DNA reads TGTGCCAGCAGTCAGGGAAGAGGCACTGAAGCTTTCTTT. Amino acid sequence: CASSQGRGTEAFF.

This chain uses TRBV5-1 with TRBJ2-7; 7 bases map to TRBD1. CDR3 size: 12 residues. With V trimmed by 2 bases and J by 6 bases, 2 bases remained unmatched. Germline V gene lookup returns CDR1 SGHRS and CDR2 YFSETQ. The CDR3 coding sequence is TGCGCCAGCAGCTTACAGGGGCTCGAGCAGTACTTC. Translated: CASSLQGLEQYF.

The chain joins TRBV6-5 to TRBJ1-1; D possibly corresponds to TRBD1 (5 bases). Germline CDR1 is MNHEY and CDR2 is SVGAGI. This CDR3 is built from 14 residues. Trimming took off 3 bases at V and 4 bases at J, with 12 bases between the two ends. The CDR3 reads CASSYFRVGTEAFF. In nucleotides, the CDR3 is TGTGCCAGCAGTTATTTCAGGGTTGGCACTGAAGCTTTCTTT.

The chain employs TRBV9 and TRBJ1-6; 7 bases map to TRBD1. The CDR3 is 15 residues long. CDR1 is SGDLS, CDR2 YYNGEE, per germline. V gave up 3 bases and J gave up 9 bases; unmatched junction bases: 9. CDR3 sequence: CASSEWGTVLSPLHF. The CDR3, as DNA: TGTGCCAGCAGCGAGTGGGGGACAGTACTTTCACCCCTCCACTTT.

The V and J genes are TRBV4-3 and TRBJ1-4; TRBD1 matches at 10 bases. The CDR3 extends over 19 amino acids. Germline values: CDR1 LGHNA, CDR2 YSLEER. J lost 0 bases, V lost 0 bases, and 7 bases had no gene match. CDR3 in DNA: TGCGCCAGCAGCCAAGATCGTCGGACAGGGGGTGCAACTAATGAAAAACTGTTTTTT. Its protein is CASSQDRRTGGATNEKLFF.

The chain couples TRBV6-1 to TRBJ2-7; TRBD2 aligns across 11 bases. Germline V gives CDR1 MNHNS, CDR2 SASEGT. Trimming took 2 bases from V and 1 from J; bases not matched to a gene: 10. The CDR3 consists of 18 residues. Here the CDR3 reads CASSESWVAGGLSYEQYF. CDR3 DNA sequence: TGTGCCAGCAGTGAATCGTGGGTAGCGGGGGGGCTTTCCTACGAGCAGTACTTC.

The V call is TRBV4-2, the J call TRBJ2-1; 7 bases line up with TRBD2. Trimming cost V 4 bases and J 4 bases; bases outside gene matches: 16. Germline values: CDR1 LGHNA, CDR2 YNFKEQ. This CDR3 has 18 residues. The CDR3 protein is CASSPPGLGLTPYNEQFF. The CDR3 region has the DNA TGTGCCAGCAGCCCCCCTGGGTTGGGACTAACGCCTTACAATGAGCAGTTCTTC.

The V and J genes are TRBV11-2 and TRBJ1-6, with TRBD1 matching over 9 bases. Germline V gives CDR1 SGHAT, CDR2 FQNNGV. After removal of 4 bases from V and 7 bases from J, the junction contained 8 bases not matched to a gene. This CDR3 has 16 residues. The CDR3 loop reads CASSSRWTGENSPLHF. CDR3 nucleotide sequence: TGTGCCAGCAGCTCCCGCTGGACAGGGGAAAATTCACCCCTCCACTTT.

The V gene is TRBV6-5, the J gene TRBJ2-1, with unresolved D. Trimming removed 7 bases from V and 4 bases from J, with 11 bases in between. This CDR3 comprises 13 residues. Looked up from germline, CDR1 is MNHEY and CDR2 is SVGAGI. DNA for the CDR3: TGTGCCAGCATGGGTAGAGGTTACAATGAGCAGTTCTTC. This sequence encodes CASMGRGYNEQFF.

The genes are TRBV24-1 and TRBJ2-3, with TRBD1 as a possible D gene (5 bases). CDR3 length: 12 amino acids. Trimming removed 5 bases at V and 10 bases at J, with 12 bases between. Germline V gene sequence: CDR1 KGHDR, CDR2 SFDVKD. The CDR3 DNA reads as TGTGCCACCAGTGGCGACTTGGGGCCGCAGTATTTT. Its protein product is CATSGDLGPQYF.

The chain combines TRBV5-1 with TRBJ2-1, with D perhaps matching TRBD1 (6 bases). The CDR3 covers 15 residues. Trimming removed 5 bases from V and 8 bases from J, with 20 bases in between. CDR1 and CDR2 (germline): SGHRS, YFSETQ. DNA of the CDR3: TGCGCCAGCAGTTTCGCACAGGGTTCGTTTTATGAGCAGTTCTTC. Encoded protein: CASSFAQGSFYEQFF.